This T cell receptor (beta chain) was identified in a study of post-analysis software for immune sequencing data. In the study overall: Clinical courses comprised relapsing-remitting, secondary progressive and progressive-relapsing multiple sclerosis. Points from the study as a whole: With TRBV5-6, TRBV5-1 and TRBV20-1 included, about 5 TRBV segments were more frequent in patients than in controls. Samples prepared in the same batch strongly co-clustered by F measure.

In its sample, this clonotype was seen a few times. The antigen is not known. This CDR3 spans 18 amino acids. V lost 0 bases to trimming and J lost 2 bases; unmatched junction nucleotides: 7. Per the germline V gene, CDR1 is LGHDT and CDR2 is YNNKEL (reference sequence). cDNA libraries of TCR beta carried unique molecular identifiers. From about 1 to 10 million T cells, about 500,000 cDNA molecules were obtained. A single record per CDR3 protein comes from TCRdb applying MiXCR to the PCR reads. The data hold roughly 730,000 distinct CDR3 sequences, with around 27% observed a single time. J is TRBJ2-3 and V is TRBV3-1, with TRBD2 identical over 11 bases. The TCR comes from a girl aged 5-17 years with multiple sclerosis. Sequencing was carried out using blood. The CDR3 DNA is TGTGCCAGCAGCCAAGATCCGGGACTAGCGGAGTTCACAGATACGCAGTATTTT. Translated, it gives CASSQDPGLAEFTDTQYF.